This T cell receptor (beta chain) was retrieved from a study of T cells in Graves' hyperthyroidism and ophthalmopathy. Study-wide points: A model of 13 V-J pairs discriminated ophthalmopathy from stable hyperthyroidism.

This clonotype has only a few counts. Its target is not known. Patients were excluded because of uncontrolled infection, other autoimmune disease, pregnancy or lactation. The diagnostic basis comprised clinical symptoms, serum thyroxine and TRAb, thyroid ultrasound and orbital computed tomography. TCR beta CDR3 sequences were amplified from RNA transcripts. Using the HTBI primer set, a first-round RT-PCR was run on the TCR CDR3. TCRdb itself ran the multiplex PCR reads through MiXCR, one entry per CDR3 protein. The repertoire holds about 380,000 distinct CDR3 sequences, with around 20% as singletons. Sequenced input: blood. The clonotype originates from a man younger than 35 with Graves' ophthalmopathy.

In DNA, the CDR3 is TGTGCCAGCAGTCTTGACAGCCACCAAGGCACAGATACGCAGTATTTT. Protein: CASSLDSHQGTDTQYF. V gene TRBV6-1 combines with J gene TRBJ2-3; TRBD1 might be the D (5 bases). The CDR3 totals 16 residues. Germline V gives CDR1 MNHNS, CDR2 SASEGT. V was trimmed by 5 bases and J by 1 base, leaving 16 bases between them.